These 4 T cell receptor beta chains share one sample of origin, sequenced in a study of naive and memory T cell subsets. An equimolar mix of two oligonucleotides served as the beta constant-region primer for TRBC1 and TRBC2. TCRdb called the UMI-ligation and nested PCR reads again in MiXCR, with one record for every CDR3 protein. The repertoire holds around 35,000 distinct CDR3 sequences, with 13% as singletons. The sequenced sample consisted of effector memory CD4+ T cells from blood. Subset described: effector memory, CD45RA- CD27-. The origin of the receptors is a human donor in good health.

The sample holds a few counts of this clonotype. The J gene is TRBJ1-1, the V gene TRBV7-2, with a possible D match to TRBD1 (5 bases). With 3 bases removed from V and 0 bases from J, the gap between germline ends came to 17 bases. In germline, CDR1 is SGHTA, CDR2 FQGNSA. The CDR3 covers 17 residues. The CDR3 DNA follows: TGTGCCAGCAGCTTTTATCTCCAGGGTGCCCTGAACACTGAAGCTTTCTTT. Amino acid sequence: CASSFYLQGALNTEAFF. Filled out from reference TRBV7-2 and TRBJ1-1, the complete variable domain reads GAGVSQSPSNKVTEKGKDVELRCDPISGHTALYWYRQSLGQGLEFLIYFQGNSAPDKSGLPSDRFSAERTGGSVSTLTIQRTQQEDSAVYLCASSFYLQGALNTEAFFGQGTRLTVV.

CDR3 DNA sequence: TGTGCCAGCAGTTTACTTTCCCTGTTCCCGGGAACCACAGATACGCAGTATTTT. This translates into CASSLLSLFPGTTDTQYF. The chain links TRBV27 to TRBJ2-3; a possible D gene is TRBD2 (5 bases). V lost 2 bases and J 2 bases, leaving 20 bases between the germline ends. The CDR3 totals 18 residues. From germline, CDR1 is MNHEY and CDR2 SMNVEV (reference sequence).

The rearrangement uses TRBV10-3 and TRBJ1-1, with D uncertain. CDR3 length: 11 amino acids. V was cut by 10 bases and J by 1 base, with 7 bases left in between. Germline assignment: CDR1 ENHRY and CDR2 SYGVKD. This CDR3 reads CATAANTEAFF. The CDR3 DNA follows: TGTGCCACCGCCGCGAACACTGAAGCTTTCTTT.

The V call is TRBV20-1, the J call TRBJ2-7; 7 bases are shared with TRBD2. Germline CDR1 is DFQATT and CDR2 is SNEGSKA (reference sequence). V dropped 4 bases and J dropped 5; count of bases not matched to a gene: 14. The CDR3 length is 15 residues. In DNA, the CDR3 is TGCAGTGCTACCCTCTCGTGGGCGGGAGATAACGAGCAGTACTTC. Amino acids: CSATLSWAGDNEQYF.